The TCR beta chain described here comes from a study of CD8+CD57+ T cells in acquired aplastic anemia. For sequencing, patients were chosen who had shown expansion of CD8+CD57+ cells by flow cytometry. The CDR3 has 12 residues. V was pared by 5 bases and J by 7 bases, with 8 bases between. Germline values: CDR1 SGHVS, CDR2 FNYEAQ. This clonotype has only a few counts. What it binds is unknown. TCR beta VDJ and CDR3 profiles were obtained from a genomic DNA template. TCRdb fed the reads into MiXCR, producing one record per CDR3 protein. Of around 21,000 distinct CDR3 sequences in the sample, under 40% were seen once. Overall study findings and caveats: CD8+CD57+ cells from patients were less diverse than total CD4+ and CD8+ pools.

The specimen was CD8+CD57+ T cells sorted from PBMCs. Subset given: bead-enriched CD8+CD57+ effector memory T cells from SAA patients. The source of this sequence is a human donor with aplastic anemia. This chain connects TRBV7-6 to TRBJ2-2; no definite D call. The chain's CDR3 is CASSSAVGELFF. DNA of the CDR3: TGTGCCAGCAGCAGTGCCGTCGGGGAGCTGTTTTTT.